The sequence of this T cell receptor (beta chain) was determined in a study of T cell responses to AZD1222 COVID-19 vaccine. General study points: Only a handful of individuals given AZD1222 were seropositive at baseline. Of spike-specific TCRs, nearly half reportedly target regions left unmutated in variants.

A remark on this clone: The antigen is not known.

CDR1 and CDR2 from the germline V gene are SEHNR and FQNEAQ (reference sequence). CDR3 size: 14 residues. With 5 bases removed from V and 4 bases from J, the gap between germline ends came to 14 bases. Profiling relied on immunoSEQ multiplex PCR, and the TCRdb table lists in-frame clones only, not all of them. This repertoire shows about 55,000 clones, roughly 87% found once; its top ten account for 3% to 4.5%. This chain joins TRBV7-9 and TRBJ1-1, with D perhaps matching TRBD1 (6 bases). Sequenced here: peripheral blood, sampled on day 0 of AZD1222 vaccination. This TCR came from an adult in good health. The CDR3: CASSLLIGGTEAFF. CDR3 in DNA: TGTGCCAGCAGCCTATTAATAGGGGGCACTGAAGCTTTCTTT. Combining the CDR3 with reference TRBV7-9 and TRBJ1-1 gives the whole variable domain DTGVSQNPRHKITKRGQNVTFRCDPISEHNRLYWYRQTLGQGPEFLTYFQNEAQLEKSRLLSDRFSAERPKGSFSTLEIQRTEQGDSAMYLCASSLLIGGTEAFFGQGTRLTVV.